This T cell receptor beta chain is from a study of graft-versus-host responses after intestinal transplantation. In the study overall: Transplantation in recipients was multivisceral, liver-intestinal, or isolated intestinal.

Germline-derived CDR1 and CDR2 are MNHEY and SVGAGI. The CDR3 sequence is 13 residues long. The V end lost 8 bases, the J end lost 4 bases, and 14 bases lay between the germline ends. Generated by immunoSEQ multiplex PCR, the TCRdb table keeps only in-frame clones and is missing some. This sample has over 65,000 clones; about nine tenths occur once, and the top ten carry over 0.55%. Study findings and constraints: In recipient marrow, GvH clones were found, and some appeared first in ileum or blood. Early after transplant, HvG clones declined as circulating GvH clones peaked.

Notes on this clone: Its matching antigen is unknown.

The source is a human patient who received an intestinal transplant, so some T cells may come from the graft donor. The V and J genes are TRBV6-5 and TRBJ1-2; no definite D call. The starting material was PBMCs, obtained 98 days after intestinal transplantation. CDR3 DNA sequence: TGTGCCAGCTGCGAGGGATTTTTCTATGGCTACACCTTC. Encoded protein: CASCEGFFYGYTF.